This TCR beta chain was captured by sequencing in a study of T cells expressing NK-cell markers. TCRdb re-called the 5' RACE reads and gives one entry per CDR3 protein, without DNA. The sample holds some 410,000 distinct CDR3 sequences. The CDR3 contains 14 residues. The germline V gene encodes CDR1 SGHTA and CDR2 FQGNSA. Sequenced sample: blood T cells: a sorted CD56 or NKG2C T cell subset, CD4+ or CD8+ T cells, or bulk PBMC T cells (not recorded which). The source of this sequence is a woman between 18 and 70 years old in good health. The chain recombines TRBV7-2 with TRBJ2-3. The CDR3 sequence is CASSLMRGTDTQYF.